This T cell receptor beta chain was retrieved from a study of vaccination and CD4 T cells after COVID-19. Once obtained from cultured CD4+ T cells, the DNA was sequenced using the Oncomine TCR Beta short-read assay. In TCRdb, the PCR reads were re-called with MiXCR into one record per CDR3 protein. The sample includes roughly 15,000 distinct CDR3 sequences, about 54% of them seen just once. Trimming cost V 6 bases and J 7 bases, with 15 bases left between them. The CDR3 length is 13 residues. Germline CDR1 is MGHDK and CDR2 is SYGVNS. Treatment denoted: approximately 9-day PBMC culture with coronavirus spike peptide pools or control peptides (ViraFEST assay). For this clonotype: Its antigen remains unknown.

The chain combines TRBV25-1 with TRBJ1-2; D perhaps matches TRBD1 (6 bases). The sequence was collected from a human donor who had recovered from COVID-19. Sequences were obtained from CD4+ T cells from blood, cultured in vitro. The CDR3 DNA sequence: TGTGCCAGCAGAGACACAGGGAAAGGTGGCTACACCTTC. Translation gives CASRDTGKGGYTF.